Each of the 13 T cell receptor beta chains below was sequenced from the same sample in a study of blood T cell repertoires in COVID-19. TCRdb's copy holds only in-frame clones and misses some; the assay was immunoSEQ multiplex PCR. The repertoire has about 190,000 clones, approximately 79% of them found once; the top ten carry around 12%. The source material was peripheral blood. The receptors stem from a woman aged 45-60 years with acute or convalescent COVID-19.

The chain has TRBV19 and TRBJ2-7; D might be TRBD1 (5 bases). CDR1 is LNHDA, CDR2 SQIVND, per germline (reference sequence). Trimming removed 4 bases from V and 0 bases from J, with 10 bases in between. CDR3 length: 14 residues. This CDR3 reads CASSRETASYEQYF. CDR3 DNA: TGTGCCAGTAGTAGAGAGACAGCCTCCTACGAGCAGTACTTC.

The rearrangement uses TRBV6-5 and TRBJ1-3; maybe TRBD1 (6 bases). Germline assignment: CDR1 MNHEY and CDR2 SVGAGI. Trimming removed 5 bases from V and 0 bases from J, with 11 bases in between. The CDR3 loop spans 15 amino acids. In nucleotides, the CDR3 is TGTGCCAGCAGTCTGGACAGCGACTCTGGAAACACCATATATTTT. Its protein product is CASSLDSDSGNTIYF.

The gene calls are TRBV2 and TRBJ2-7; 11 nucleotides align to TRBD2. The J segment lost 2 bases and the V segment lost 1 base, leaving 1 base of the junction unmatched. CDR1 SNHLY and CDR2 FYNNEI come from the germline V gene. The CDR3 totals 15 residues. CDR3 coding DNA: TGTGCCAGCAGTGAAGGACTAGCGGGGACCTACGAGCAGTACTTC. Protein: CASSEGLAGTYEQYF.

The sample holds one count of this clone. At one end the junction does not follow the germline gene, possibly because of a read error. The chain joins TRBV28 to TRBJ2-6; D is ambiguous. Germline loops: CDR1 MDHEN, CDR2 SYDVKM. The CDR3 totals 14 residues. Here the CDR3 reads CASTGDSGANVLTF. As DNA, the CDR3 is TGTGCCAGCACAGGTGATTCTGGAGCCAACGTCCTGACTTTC.

This clone was counted between two and nine times. The chain employs TRBV30 and TRBJ2-1, with TRBD2 matching over 8 bases. CDR1 GTSNPN and CDR2 SVGIG come from the germline V gene (reference sequence). V trimming: 8 bases; J trimming: 1 base; junction bases outside the gene matches: 16. CDR3 size: 17 residues. The CDR3 here is CAAGLTGGLSSYNEQFF. Written as DNA, the CDR3 is TGTGCCGCGGGGCTAACGGGAGGGCTTAGTTCCTACAATGAGCAGTTCTTC.

This sequence joins TRBV7-2 and TRBJ1-2; possibly TRBD1 for D (6 bases). V was pared by 4 bases and J by 2 bases, with 17 bases between. The CDR3 is made up of 16 amino acids. Germline lookup yields CDR1 SGHTA and CDR2 FQGNSA. The CDR3 is CASSWGRRTGNYGYTF. The CDR3 DNA reads as TGTGCCAGCAGCTGGGGGCGGAGAACCGGGAACTATGGCTACACCTTC.

This clone was counted a few times. V usage is TRBV28 and J usage is TRBJ1-5, with D maybe TRBD1 (5 bases). The CDR3 sequence is 14 residues long. Germline lookup yields CDR1 MDHEN and CDR2 SYDVKM. The germline V and J ends were trimmed by 5 bases and 1 base, with 9 bases remaining between them. In nucleotides, the CDR3 is TGTGCCAGCAGTCGCAGGGAAAGCAATCAGCCCCAGCATTTT. This translates into CASSRRESNQPQHF.

The chain is built from TRBV30 and TRBJ1-3, with TRBD1 identical over 8 bases. The V and J ends lost 2 bases and 8 bases, in that order; junction bases with no gene match: 5. Per germline, CDR1 GTSNPN and CDR2 SVGIG (reference sequence). The CDR3 runs to 13 residues. The chain's CDR3 is CAWSTTGGHTIYF. CDR3 DNA: TGTGCCTGGAGTACAACAGGGGGGCACACCATATATTTT.

This sequence joins TRBV28 and TRBJ1-2, with 8 nucleotides matching TRBD1. Germline V lookup: CDR1 MDHEN, CDR2 SYDVKM. This CDR3 is built from 16 residues. After removal of 8 bases from V and 6 bases from J, the junction contained 17 bases not matched to a gene. CDR3 in amino acids: CASRSTNLDRGDGYTF. The CDR3 bases are TGTGCCAGCCGAAGTACCAATTTAGACAGGGGAGATGGCTACACCTTC.

This clone was counted ten times or more. The gene calls are TRBV9 and TRBJ2-4; 10 bases are shared with TRBD1. This CDR3 contains 16 residues. With V trimmed by 2 bases and J by 6 bases, 8 bases remained unmatched. Germline V gene lookup returns CDR1 SGDLS and CDR2 YYNGEE. The CDR3 sequence: CASSVKTGGDGNIQYF. CDR3 nucleotide sequence: TGTGCCAGCAGCGTGAAGACAGGGGGCGATGGAAACATTCAGTACTTC.

This clone was seen only once. The rearrangement links TRBV29-1 to TRBJ1-1, with 9 positions matching TRBD1. Germline loops: CDR1 SQVTM, CDR2 ANQGSEA. With V trimmed by 5 bases and J by 6 bases, 1 base remained unmatched. The CDR3 spans 11 residues. The CDR3 bases are TGCAGCGTTTGGACAGGGGCTGAAGCTTTCTTT. As protein: CSVWTGAEAFF.

V usage is TRBV28 and J usage is TRBJ1-5; 9 bases line up with TRBD1. CDR1 and CDR2 from the germline V gene are MDHEN and SYDVKM. The CDR3 spans 16 residues. Losses at the gene ends were 8 bases for V and 7 bases for J; bases not matched to a gene: 15. Here the CDR3 DNA reads TGTGCCAGCCTTCTCGATAGAGGACAGGGGTGGCAGCCCCAGCATTTT. Protein product: CASLLDRGQGWQPQHF.

This clone was seen once. This chain links TRBV30 with TRBJ2-5; 8 nucleotides agree with TRBD2. This CDR3 is 15 amino acids long. The germline gives CDR1 GTSNPN, CDR2 SVGIG (reference sequence). Germline trimming cut 0 bases from V and 4 bases from J; bases unmatched to any gene: 7. The CDR3 here is CAWSVLVLAGETQYF. CDR3 in DNA: TGTGCCTGGAGTGTACTGGTGCTAGCGGGAGAGACCCAGTACTTC.